The 8 T cell receptor beta chains listed next were all sequenced from one sample in a study of blood T cell repertoires in COVID-19. Clones were read by immunoSEQ multiplex PCR, and TCRdb kept only the in-frame ones, dropping some. The data contain 30,000 to 35,000 clones, about 89% of them seen just once; the ten biggest clones take up roughly a tenth. Specimen: peripheral blood. The origin of the receptors is a man older than 75 with active COVID-19.

V is TRBV11-3 and J is TRBJ2-1; TRBD2 matches 8 bases. The V segment lost 5 bases and the J segment 6 bases; nucleotides outside the gene matches: 6. In germline, CDR1 is SGHNT, CDR2 YENEEA. The CDR3 covers 14 residues. CDR3 DNA sequence: TGTGCCAGCAGCCCAGTCAGCGGGAGCAATGAGCAGTTCTTC. Its translation: CASSPVSGSNEQFF.

The chain combines TRBV19 with TRBJ2-3, with 10 bases that match TRBD2. Germline V lookup: CDR1 LNHDA, CDR2 SQIVND (reference sequence). The CDR3 sequence is 17 residues long. Trimming removed 3 bases from V and 3 bases from J; junction bases left unmatched: 9. The CDR3, as DNA: TGTGCCAGTAGTATCCTTCTTACTAGCGGGACAACAGATACGCAGTATTTT. It codes for CASSILLTSGTTDTQYF.

The gene calls are TRBV6-2 or TRBV6-3 and TRBJ2-1, with TRBD2 matching 11 bases. The length of the CDR3 is 16 residues. V gave up 6 bases and J gave up 7 bases; unmatched junction bases: 11. CDR1 MNHEY and CDR2 SVGEGT come from the germline V gene. The CDR3 nucleotides read TGTGCCAGCAGCCCAAGGAGGCCTAGCGGGAGGAATGAGCAGTTCTTC. This encodes CASSPRRPSGRNEQFF.

The V call is TRBV4-1, the J call TRBJ2-1; D uncertain. The CDR3 extends over 16 amino acids. Trimming stripped 0 bases from V and 0 bases from J, with 9 bases between. Per the germline V gene, CDR1 is MGHRA and CDR2 is YSYEKL. The CDR3 here is CASSQEHHSSYNEQFF. The CDR3 DNA reads TGCGCCAGCAGCCAAGAGCACCATAGCTCCTACAATGAGCAGTTCTTC.

The chain links TRBV5-5 to TRBJ2-2, with 9 bases lining up with TRBD2. Per germline, CDR1 SGHKS and CDR2 YYEKEE (reference sequence). The CDR3 loop spans 15 amino acids. The V and J ends lost 1 base and 6 bases, in that order; junction bases with no gene match: 4. CDR3 DNA sequence: TGTGCCAGCAGCTTGCTTGCGGGAGGGGCCGGGGAGCTGTTTTTT. This translates into CASSLLAGGAGELFF.

This chain uses TRBV28 with TRBJ2-1; D may be TRBD2 (6 bases). Per the germline V gene, CDR1 is MDHEN and CDR2 is SYDVKM. V was clipped by 4 bases and J by 9 bases, with 10 bases between them. CDR3 length: 12 amino acids. The CDR3 region is CASSSGLFEQFF. DNA of the CDR3: TGTGCCAGCAGTTCGGGACTCTTTGAGCAGTTCTTC. Using reference TRBV28 and TRBJ2-1 for the parts outside the CDR3, the full variable domain is DVKVTQSSRYLVKRTGEKVFLECVQDMDHENMFWYRQDPGLGLRLIYFSYDVKMKEKGDIPEGYSVSREKKERFSLILESASTNQTSMYLCASSSGLFEQFFGPGTRLTVL.

The V call is TRBV19, the J call TRBJ2-7, with TRBD2 matching 9 bases. V dropped 3 bases and J dropped 4; count of bases not matched to a gene: 10. The CDR3 sequence is 16 residues long. Germline CDR1 reads LNHDA; CDR2 reads SQIVND (reference sequence). The CDR3 here is CASSIQGSGSGYEQYF. CDR3 bases: TGTGCCAGTAGTATTCAAGGTAGCGGGAGTGGTTACGAGCAGTACTTC.

This clone was detected only a few times. This rearrangement joins TRBV2 to TRBJ2-3; D possibly corresponds to TRBD1 (6 bases). The V and J ends lost 2 bases and 5 bases respectively, with 11 bases between them. From germline, CDR1 is SNHLY and CDR2 FYNNEI. This CDR3 contains 14 residues. The CDR3 region has the DNA TGTGCCAGCAGTGAACAGGGGTATGGAGATACGCAGTATTTT. Its protein is CASSEQGYGDTQYF.